The 9 T cell receptor beta chains reported below all come from one sample, sequenced in a study of cytomegalovirus exposure and HLA in healthy donors. Generated by immunoSEQ multiplex PCR, the TCRdb table keeps only in-frame clones and is missing some. The sample comprises over 85,000 clones, over 75% of which are singletons, and about 1.5% rests with the top ten. Specimen: PBMCs. These receptor sequences come from a woman in her 30s in good health and CMV-seropositive.

The V gene is TRBV4-3, the J gene TRBJ2-7; D possibly corresponds to TRBD1 (6 bases). The germline V gene has CDR1 LGHNA and CDR2 YSLEER. The CDR3 extends over 16 amino acids. V lost 0 bases, J lost 3 bases, and 15 bases lay in between. The CDR3 DNA is TGCGCCAGCAGCCAAGATCTAGGGGGACAAAGCTACGAGCAGTACTTC. Translated: CASSQDLGGQSYEQYF.

The chain joins TRBV27 to TRBJ1-2, with D hard to call. This CDR3 is built from 16 residues. CDR1 is MNHEY and CDR2 is SMNVEV in the germline V gene (reference sequence). The V end was cut by 8 bases, the J end by 7 bases, with 26 bases between. The DNA for the CDR3 is TGTGCCAGCGCGACCAAGGCGGGAGGTGCGAGTCTTGGCTACACCTTC. Its translation is CASATKAGGASLGYTF.

The chain carries TRBV30 and TRBJ2-2, with TRBD2 matching 9 bases. CDR3 length: 14 amino acids. CDR1 and CDR2 (germline): GTSNPN, SVGIG (reference sequence). J lost 7 bases, V lost 1 base, and 4 bases had no gene match. This chain's CDR3 is CAWSALAGIGELFF. DNA for the CDR3: TGTGCCTGGAGTGCTCTAGCGGGGATCGGGGAGCTGTTTTTT.

The V and J genes are TRBV19 and TRBJ2-3, with TRBD1 matching over 7 bases. CDR1 is LNHDA, CDR2 SQIVND, per germline (reference sequence). The CDR3 is 15 residues long. V was clipped by 1 base and J by 3 bases; unmatched bases: 4. The CDR3 DNA follows: TGTGCCAGTAGTATAGGGACAGGCTCTACAGATACGCAGTATTTT. Translating gives CASSIGTGSTDTQYF.

The chain has TRBV7-9 and TRBJ1-1; the match to TRBD1 covers 7 bases. Germline V gene data show CDR1 as SEHNR and CDR2 as FQNEAQ (reference sequence). Trimming at V came to 5 bases and at J to 4 bases, leaving 1 base not matched to a gene. The CDR3 is 12 amino acids. CDR3 amino acids: CASSEGATEAFF. The CDR3 bases are TGTGCCAGCAGCGAGGGGGCCACTGAAGCTTTCTTT.

This chain connects TRBV4-3 to TRBJ2-6; D is perhaps TRBD1 (6 bases). V gave up 3 bases and J gave up 0 bases, with 6 bases separating them. The CDR3 runs to 15 residues. Germline assignment: CDR1 LGHNA and CDR2 YSLEER. This CDR3 reads CASSQTGSGANVLTF. CDR3 coding DNA: TGCGCCAGCAGCCAGACAGGCTCTGGGGCCAACGTCCTGACTTTC.

The chain joins TRBV11-2 to TRBJ2-3, with 14 positions matching TRBD2. Germline CDR1 reads SGHAT; CDR2 reads FQNNGV. This CDR3 has 17 residues. J lost 5 bases, V lost 5 bases, and 9 bases had no gene match. Here the CDR3 reads CASSSPTSGRAEDTQYF. In nucleotides, the CDR3 is TGTGCCAGCAGCAGCCCGACTAGCGGGAGGGCCGAAGATACGCAGTATTTT.

The chain carries TRBV7-9 and TRBJ2-1; 7 bases map to TRBD1. The CDR3 has 13 amino acids. The V gene's germline CDR1 is SEHNR and CDR2 FQNEAQ (reference sequence). Trimming took 3 bases from V and 6 from J; bases not matched to a gene: 2. CDR3 sequence (DNA): TGTGCCAGCAGCTTTACAGGGGTCAATGAGCAGTTCTTC. Translation gives CASSFTGVNEQFF.

The gene calls are TRBV7-2 and TRBJ2-7, with no clear D. This CDR3 is built from 15 residues. The germline V gene encodes CDR1 SGHTA and CDR2 FQGNSA. Trimming pared 7 bases from V and 0 bases from J, leaving 16 bases between. The CDR3 coding sequence is TGTGCCAGCAACTCAAAAGCGAGTCGCTCCTACGAGCAGTACTTC. Its translation: CASNSKASRSYEQYF.